This T cell receptor (beta chain) was sequenced for a study of molecular identifiers for immune sequencing clone quantification listed by TCRdb under 2018. Study-wide context: For a replicate experiment, the RNA from either approximately 20,000 or 100,000 naive CD8 T cells was divided into five aliquots, and four of those aliquots went on to sequencing. CD8 T cells were used in a methods study to benchmark molecular-identifier clustering-based TCR repertoire sequencing (MIDCIRS) and TCR RNA copy counting.

The study at large found these results: Spiked-in Jurkat TCR RNA equal to a single cell's worth was reported to be detectable even within 1,100,000 naive CD8 T cells. Highly expanded clone sizes could be underestimated if identical TCR molecules share a barcode. In CMV-specific effector cells, clones with more than 20 RNA copies contained over 97% of molecules, whereas in naive cells such clones contained under 1% of molecules. The naive libraries included spiked-in Jurkat TCR RNA (10 copies' worth), and this RNA is not part of the donor repertoire. Roughly 2.8 recovered TCR RNA copies per cell were obtained by modeling, versus roughly 10 by digital PCR, implying a capture efficiency of about 30%. Without barcode sub-clustering, chimeric consensus sequences inflated TCR diversity; chimeras reached as high as 47%.

CDR1 SQVTM and CDR2 ANQGSEA were looked up in the germline V gene. Spanning cysteine to phenylalanine, the CDR3 consists of 14 amino acids. Just the 42-base CDR3 DNA is kept, in frame starting at base 1. Cut back by 4 bases and 7 bases, the V and J ends lie 17 bases apart. Naive CD8 T cell libraries were made from about 20,000 to 1,000,000 sorted cells using 10%, 30% or 50% of purified RNA. Naive CD8 T cells, defined as CD8+CD4-CCR7+CD45RA+, were FACS-sorted into RLT Plus buffer on a BD FACSAria II. Detection sensitivity was tested by spiking Jurkat RNA equal to roughly nine TCR copies' worth into samples containing roughly 19,000-1,000,000 naive CD8 T cells. CD8 T cells were enriched with RosetteSep CD8+ T Cell Enrichment Cocktail and Ficoll-Paque, followed by ACK red cell lysis. This clonotype has a count of ten or more. Its antigen has not been determined. Base qualities are missing; no much larger clone stands one base away.

The library was generated by PCR. Sequencing took place on an Illumina HiSeq 4000. Bulk TCR libraries were prepared as previously described, using TCR primers listed in Table S5. The Qiagen AllPrep DNA/RNA kit was used to purify total RNA. Before analysis, reads from multiple sequencing runs of the same library were pooled. The source study handled its data this way. Reads were retained only if an exact TCR constant sequence was present, and the retained reads were trimmed to 150 nt and grouped according to their 12-nt molecular barcodes. Reads within each barcode group were sub-clustered using a 15% Levenshtein threshold, and quality-weighted consensus sequences were constructed for each RNA molecule. Non-functional sequences were removed, as were lower-count sequences one edit away from another. On the basis of fitting two negative binomial distributions, barcode sub-clusters with fewer than 20% of the maximum read count were discarded. The public sequencing data were trimmed at Q25 with fastp and processed into clonotypes with MiXCR by TCRdb, which kept only in-frame beta chains. Here each entry gathers all rows of one CDR3 protein and keeps the most common genes and DNA. The V and J calls come from TCRdb's annotation, not from the publication. The sample table holds some 320,000 distinct CDR3 sequences, of which over 20% were seen once. The top ten constitute approximately 0.8% of the sample.

Sequencing was done on a sample of naive CD8+ T cells from blood, with Jurkat cell RNA spiked in. The cell subset or site label, as the study defines it: FACS-sorted CD8+CD4-CCR7+CD45RA+ naive T cells. Rearrangement joined TRBV29-1 to TRBJ2-1; the D gene remains uncertain. The TCR comes from a human donor in good health. Some libraries in this study had Jurkat cell RNA spiked in. The CDR3 in this case is CSVGSETNFNEQFF. The nucleotides are TGCAGCGTTGGGTCGGAAACTAACTTTAATGAGCAGTTCTTC.